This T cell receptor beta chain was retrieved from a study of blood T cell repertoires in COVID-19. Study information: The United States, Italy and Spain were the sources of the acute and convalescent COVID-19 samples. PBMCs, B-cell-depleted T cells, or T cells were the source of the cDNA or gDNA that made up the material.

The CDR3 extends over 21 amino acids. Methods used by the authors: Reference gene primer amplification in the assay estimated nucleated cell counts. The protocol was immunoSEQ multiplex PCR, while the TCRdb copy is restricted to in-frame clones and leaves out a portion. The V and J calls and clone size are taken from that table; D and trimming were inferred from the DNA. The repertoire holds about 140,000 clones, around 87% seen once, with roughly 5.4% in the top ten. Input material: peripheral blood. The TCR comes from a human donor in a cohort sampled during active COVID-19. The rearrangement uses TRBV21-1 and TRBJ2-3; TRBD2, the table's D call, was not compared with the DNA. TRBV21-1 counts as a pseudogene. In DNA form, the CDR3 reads TGTGCCAGCAGCAAAGTACGCGGGGCTAACTCGACTAGCGGGGGTTCGGGTACGCAGTATTTT. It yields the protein CASSKVRGANSTSGGSGTQYF.